The subject of this entry is one TCR beta chain. The antigen remains unidentified. The data derive from a study of cytomegalovirus exposure and HLA in healthy donors. Findings and caveats of the study: A later analysis reportedly found fewer N-insertions in an Asian-associated ancestry cluster than the roughly 700-donor mean. It emerged from a later analysis that several of the most significant clusters appeared to be linked to common viral pathogens. Previously analyzed data showed that most TCR beta V segments were productive at a frequency of about 90% or about 30%.

The PCR used 60 Vbeta and 13 Jbeta primers. Assay: immunoSEQ multiplex PCR; the TCRdb copy retains only in-frame clones and omits some. The sample has fewer than 200,000 clones; approximately 85% are singletons. Deletions cut 3 bases from V and 6 bases from J, with 11 bases between. CDR3 size: 12 residues. Germline V gene data show CDR1 as GTSNPN and CDR2 as SVGIG (reference sequence). Sequencing was done on a sample of PBMCs. This TCR was recovered from a man aged 18 to 35 in good health and CMV-seropositive. The chain carries TRBV30 and TRBJ2-5; D gene ambiguous. The CDR3 region is CAWRALEQTQYF. CDR3 nucleotides: TGTGCCTGGAGGGCCCTAGAGCAGACCCAGTACTTC.